The T cell receptor (beta chain) under discussion was sequenced for a study of tumor-infiltrating lymphocytes in oesophageal squamous cell carcinoma. A single record per CDR3 protein comes from TCRdb applying MiXCR to the PCR reads. The data show some 10,000 distinct CDR3 sequences, around 53% seen once. J was trimmed by 6 bases and V by 7 bases; bases with no gene match: 10. This CDR3 spans 14 amino acids. This clonotype was detected only a few times. The chain combines TRBV12-3 or TRBV12-4 with TRBJ1-1; 8 positions agree with TRBD1. This receptor was taken from a female donor with esophageal squamous cell carcinoma. Sequenced sample: esophageal tumor tissue. The CDR3 nucleotides are TGTGCCAGCAAGCACTCAGGGGGCAGCGCTGAAGCTTTCTTT. This sequence encodes CASKHSGGSAEAFF.